This record covers a single T cell receptor beta chain. This record belongs to a study of human T cells and chemical hapten exposure. About the study: Upper inner arm skin measuring roughly 2 cm by roughly 2 cm received 2% DPC for sensitization. Scalp application of diphenylcyclopropenone was performed weekly in patients across the entire approximately 23-week study.

Each CDR3 protein gets one entry after TCRdb re-called the RACE reads with MiXCR. The sample has fewer than 95,000 distinct CDR3 sequences, 9.5% to 12% seen once. Time point: patch test 2, 6 weeks after DPC sensitization. The treatment here: therapeutic diphenylcyclopropenone sensitization with weekly scalp DPC. The material sequenced was whole blood, taken in connection with sensitization to the hapten diphenylcyclopropenone (DPC). The sequence was collected from a man aged 35-49 years with alopecia areata. Some clones in this sample may be carry-over from other donors' samples.

The DNA for the CDR3 is TGCAGCGTTGGAGGTGTCGGGAACTATGGCTACACCTTC. Its translation: CSVGGVGNYGYTF. The chain has TRBV29-1 and TRBJ1-2; D is unclear. The length of the CDR3 is 13 residues. Deletions cut 4 bases from V and 2 bases from J, with 11 bases between. Germline V CDR1 and CDR2: SQVTM, ANQGSEA.